The T cell receptor beta chain described here comes from a study of identical twins. This CDR3 contains 16 residues. With 6 bases clipped from V and 4 bases from J, the junction kept 6 bases outside the gene matches. Study findings and constraints: Instead of following the same donors, the conclusions were based on cross-sectional statistical analysis. In zero-insertion analyses, partial confounding could arise from invariant MAIT and iNKT cells.

Through template switching, a universal primer site was introduced, and the cDNA contained unique molecular identifiers. One entry per CDR3 protein results from TCRdb running MiXCR on the 5' RACE reads. The repertoire holds 240,000 or so distinct CDR3 sequences, with over 9.5% as singletons. This clonotype came up many times. Its antigen is unknown. These same data were also listed under a study on yellow fever vaccine responses in identical twins. As reported in that work: On the reported evidence, twins' vaccine T cell responses seemed partly convergent and partly personalized.

The receptor comes from a woman aged 18-29 years in good health. V and J are TRBV12-3 or TRBV12-4 and TRBJ2-5, with 15 bases matching TRBD2. Sequencing input: memory (CD45RO+) T cells sorted from blood. The CDR3 region is CASSLGTSGGLETQYF. CDR3 coding DNA: TGTGCCAGCAGCCTTGGGACTAGCGGGGGGTTAGAGACCCAGTACTTC.